This T cell receptor (beta chain) originates from a study of breast tumors, draining lymph nodes, adjacent tissues. Broader study findings: Luminal-like breast cancer showed significantly greater tumor-nontumor repertoire similarity than basal-like breast cancer did. The lymph node origin of tumor T cells was framed as consistent with a hypothesis, not demonstrated. Compared with lymph nodes, tumors were less diverse; compared with nontumor tissue, more. Findings are consistent with lymph node origin and intratumoral expansion of most tumor T cells.

TCRdb fed the multiplex PCR reads into MiXCR, producing one record per CDR3 protein. The top ten clones hold 1% to 1.5% of a sample with about 100,000 distinct CDR3 sequences, around 20% of them seen once. The lymph nodes were axillary draining lymph nodes from breast cancer patients. The sample holds many counts of this clonotype. Its antigen is not identified. Germline values: CDR1 SGDLS, CDR2 YYNGEE. Germline trimming cut 5 bases from V and 7 bases from J; bases unmatched to any gene: 4. This CDR3 has 13 amino acids. The genes are TRBV9 and TRBJ2-2; 8 nucleotides agree with TRBD1. The sequence was obtained from a female donor with breast cancer. Some clones in this sample may be carry-over from other donors' samples. Sequenced input: axillary lymph node tissue. CDR3 sequence reads: CASSWTGIGELFF. CDR3 coding DNA: TGTGCCAGCAGTTGGACAGGGATCGGGGAGCTGTTTTTT.